This T cell receptor (beta chain) was identified in a study of cytomegalovirus exposure and HLA in healthy donors. PCR employed 60 Vbeta and 13 Jbeta primers. Method: immunoSEQ multiplex PCR; TCRdb's copy keeps in-frame clones and lacks some. This sample has about 190,000 clones, with over 70% found just once. The specimen sequenced was PBMCs. The clonotype comes from a woman in her 30s in good health and CMV-seronegative.

Here the CDR3 DNA reads TGTGCCAGCAGTGTCGGGACTTCGGGGGCCAACGTCCTGACTTTC. This translates into CASSVGTSGANVLTF. The chain couples TRBV28 to TRBJ2-6; D is perhaps TRBD2 (6 bases). The CDR3 runs to 15 residues. The V end was cut by 5 bases, the J end by 4 bases, with 12 bases between. Germline V lookup: CDR1 MDHEN, CDR2 SYDVKM.